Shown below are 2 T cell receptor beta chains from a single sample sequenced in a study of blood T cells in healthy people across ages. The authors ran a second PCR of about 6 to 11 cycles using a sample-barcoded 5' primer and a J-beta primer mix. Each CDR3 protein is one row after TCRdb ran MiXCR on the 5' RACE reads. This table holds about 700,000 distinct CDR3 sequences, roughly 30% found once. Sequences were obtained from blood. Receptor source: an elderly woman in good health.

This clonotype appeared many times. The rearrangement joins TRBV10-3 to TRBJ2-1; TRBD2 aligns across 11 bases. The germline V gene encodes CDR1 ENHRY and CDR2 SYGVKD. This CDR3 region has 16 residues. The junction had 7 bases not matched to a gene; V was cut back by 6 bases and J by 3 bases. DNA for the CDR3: TGTGCCATCAGGGATAGCGGGGGGGCTAACTACAATGAGCAGTTCTTC. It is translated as CAIRDSGGANYNEQFF.

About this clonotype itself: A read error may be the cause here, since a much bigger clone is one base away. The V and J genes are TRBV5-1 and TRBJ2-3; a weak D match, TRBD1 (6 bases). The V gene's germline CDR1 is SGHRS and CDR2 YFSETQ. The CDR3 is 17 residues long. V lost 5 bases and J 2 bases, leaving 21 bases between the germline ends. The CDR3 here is CASSKFIVGASTDTQYF. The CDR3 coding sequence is TGCGCCAGCAGTAAGTTTATAGTGGGGGCCTCCACAGATACGCAGTATTTT. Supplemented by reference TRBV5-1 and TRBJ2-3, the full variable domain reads KAGVTQTPRYLIKTRGQQVTLSCSPISGHRSVSWYQQTPGQGLQFLFEYFSETQRNKGNFPGRFSGRQFSNSRSEMNVSTLELGDSALYLCASSKFIVGASTDTQYFGPGTRLTVL.